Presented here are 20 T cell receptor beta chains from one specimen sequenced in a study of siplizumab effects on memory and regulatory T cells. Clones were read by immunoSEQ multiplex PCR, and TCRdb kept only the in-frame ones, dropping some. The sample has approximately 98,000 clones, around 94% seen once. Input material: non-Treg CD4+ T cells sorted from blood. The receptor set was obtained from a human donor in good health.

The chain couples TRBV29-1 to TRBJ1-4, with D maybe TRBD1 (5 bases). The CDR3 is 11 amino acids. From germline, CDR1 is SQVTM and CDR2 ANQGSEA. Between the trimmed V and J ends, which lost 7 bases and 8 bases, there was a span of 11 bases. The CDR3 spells CSAFRDEKLFF. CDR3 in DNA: TGCAGCGCCTTCAGGGACGAAAAACTGTTTTTT.

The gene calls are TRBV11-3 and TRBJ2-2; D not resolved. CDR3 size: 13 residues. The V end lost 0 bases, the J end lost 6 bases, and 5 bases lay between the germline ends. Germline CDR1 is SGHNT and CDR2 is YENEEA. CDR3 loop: CASSLEMSGELFF. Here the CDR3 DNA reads TGTGCCAGCAGCTTAGAAATGTCCGGGGAGCTGTTTTTT.

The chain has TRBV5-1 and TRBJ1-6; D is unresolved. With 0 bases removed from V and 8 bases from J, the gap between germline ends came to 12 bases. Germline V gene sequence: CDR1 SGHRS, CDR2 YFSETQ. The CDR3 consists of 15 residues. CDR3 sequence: CASSLAGQAYSPLHF. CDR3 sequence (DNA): TGCGCCAGCAGCTTGGCCGGGCAGGCGTATTCACCCCTCCACTTT.

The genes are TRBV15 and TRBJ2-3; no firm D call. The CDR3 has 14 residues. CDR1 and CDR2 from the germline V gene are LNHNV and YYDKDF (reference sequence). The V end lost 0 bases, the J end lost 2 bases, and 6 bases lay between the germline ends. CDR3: CATSRDYTTDTQYF. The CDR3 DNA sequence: TGTGCCACCAGCAGAGACTACACCACAGATACGCAGTATTTT. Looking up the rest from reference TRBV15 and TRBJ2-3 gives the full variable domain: DAMVIQNPRYQVTQFGKPVTLSCSQTLNHNVMYWYQQKSSQAPKLLFHYYDKDFNNEADTPDNFQSRRPNTSFCFLDIRSPGLGDTAMYLCATSRDYTTDTQYFGPGTRLTVL.

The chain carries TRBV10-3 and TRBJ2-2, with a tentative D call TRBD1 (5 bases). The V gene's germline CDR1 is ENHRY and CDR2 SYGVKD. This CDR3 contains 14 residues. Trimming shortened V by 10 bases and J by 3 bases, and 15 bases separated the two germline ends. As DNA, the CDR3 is TGTGCCACCGCAGGGATGGCGGACACCGGGGAGCTGTTTTTT. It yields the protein CATAGMADTGELFF.

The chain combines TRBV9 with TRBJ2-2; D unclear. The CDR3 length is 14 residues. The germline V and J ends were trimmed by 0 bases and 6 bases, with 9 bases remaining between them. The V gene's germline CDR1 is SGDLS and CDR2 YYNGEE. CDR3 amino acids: CASSVGFEAGELFF. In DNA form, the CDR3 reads TGTGCCAGCAGCGTAGGTTTTGAGGCCGGGGAGCTGTTTTTT.

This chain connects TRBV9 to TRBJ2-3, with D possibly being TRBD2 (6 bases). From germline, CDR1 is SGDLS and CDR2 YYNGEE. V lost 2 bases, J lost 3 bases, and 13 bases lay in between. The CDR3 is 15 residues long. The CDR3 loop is CASSVTRRGTDTQYF. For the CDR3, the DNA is TGTGCCAGCAGCGTTACCAGGAGGGGTACAGATACGCAGTATTTT.

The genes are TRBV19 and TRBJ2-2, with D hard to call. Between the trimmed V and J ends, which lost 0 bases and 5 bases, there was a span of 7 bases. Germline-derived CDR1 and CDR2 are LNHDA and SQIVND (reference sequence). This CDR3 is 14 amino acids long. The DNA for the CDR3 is TGTGCCAGTAGTATAGAGGGTGGGACCGGGGAGCTGTTTTTT. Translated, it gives CASSIEGGTGELFF.

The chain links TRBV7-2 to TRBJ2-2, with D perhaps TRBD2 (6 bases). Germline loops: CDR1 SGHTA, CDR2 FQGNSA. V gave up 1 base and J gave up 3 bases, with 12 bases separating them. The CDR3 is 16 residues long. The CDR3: CASSLVVWGDTGELFF. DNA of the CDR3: TGTGCCAGCAGCTTAGTCGTCTGGGGGGACACCGGGGAGCTGTTTTTT.

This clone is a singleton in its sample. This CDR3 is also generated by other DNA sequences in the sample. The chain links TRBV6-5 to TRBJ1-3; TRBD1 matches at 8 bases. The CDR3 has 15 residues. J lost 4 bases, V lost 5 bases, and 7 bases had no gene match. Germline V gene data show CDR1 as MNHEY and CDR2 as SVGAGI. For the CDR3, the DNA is TGTGCCAGCAGTCGGACAGGGAGGGGAGGAAACACCATATATTTT. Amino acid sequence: CASSRTGRGGNTIYF.

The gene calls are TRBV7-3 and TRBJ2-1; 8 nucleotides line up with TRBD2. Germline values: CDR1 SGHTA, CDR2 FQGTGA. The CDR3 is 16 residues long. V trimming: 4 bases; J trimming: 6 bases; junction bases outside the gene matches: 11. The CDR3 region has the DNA TGTGCCAGCAGCTCCCAAGCGGGACTAGTCATCAATGAGCAGTTCTTC. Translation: CASSSQAGLVINEQFF.

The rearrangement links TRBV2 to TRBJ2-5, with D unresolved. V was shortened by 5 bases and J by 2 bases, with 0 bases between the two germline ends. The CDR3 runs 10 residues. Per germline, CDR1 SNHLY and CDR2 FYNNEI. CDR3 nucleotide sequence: TGTGCCAGCAGTCAAGAGACCCAGTACTTC. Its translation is CASSQETQYF.

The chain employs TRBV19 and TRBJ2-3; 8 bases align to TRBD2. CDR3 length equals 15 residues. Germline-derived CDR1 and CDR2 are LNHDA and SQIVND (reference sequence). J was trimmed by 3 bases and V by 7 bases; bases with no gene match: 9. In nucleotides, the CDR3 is TGTGCCAGTACCCCCGGGGGGGGTCGGACAGATACGCAGTATTTT. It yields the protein CASTPGGGRTDTQYF. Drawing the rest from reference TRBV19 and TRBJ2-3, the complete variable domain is DGGITQSPKYLFRKEGQNVTLSCEQNLNHDAMYWYRQDPGQGLRLIYYSQIVNDFQKGDIAEGYSVSREKKESFPLTVTSAQKNPTAFYLCASTPGGGRTDTQYFGPGTRLTVL.

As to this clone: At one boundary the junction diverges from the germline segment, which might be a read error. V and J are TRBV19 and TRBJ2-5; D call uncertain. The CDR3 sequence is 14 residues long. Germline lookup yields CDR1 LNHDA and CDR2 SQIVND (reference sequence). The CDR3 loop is CASSIVGRQGTQYF. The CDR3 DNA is TGTGCCAGTAGTATAGTCGGCAGGCAAGGGACCCAGTACTTC. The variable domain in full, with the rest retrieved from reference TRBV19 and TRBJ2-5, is DGGITQSPKYLFRKEGQNVTLSCEQNLNHDAMYWYRQDPGQGLRLIYYSQIVNDFQKGDIAEGYSVSREKKESFPLTVTSAQKNPTAFYLCASSIVGRQGTQYFGPGTRLLVL.

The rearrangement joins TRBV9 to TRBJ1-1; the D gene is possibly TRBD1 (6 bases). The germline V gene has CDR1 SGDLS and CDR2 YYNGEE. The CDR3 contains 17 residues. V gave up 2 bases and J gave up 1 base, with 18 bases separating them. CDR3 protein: CASSVNPGDRWNTEAFF. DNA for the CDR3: TGTGCCAGCAGCGTGAACCCAGGGGATCGGTGGAACACTGAAGCTTTCTTT.

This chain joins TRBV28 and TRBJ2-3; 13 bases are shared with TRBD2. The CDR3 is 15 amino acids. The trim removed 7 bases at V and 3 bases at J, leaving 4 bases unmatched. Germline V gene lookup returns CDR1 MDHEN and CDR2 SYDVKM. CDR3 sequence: CASTGLAGRTDTQYF. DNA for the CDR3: TGTGCCAGCACGGGACTAGCGGGGAGGACAGATACGCAGTATTTT.

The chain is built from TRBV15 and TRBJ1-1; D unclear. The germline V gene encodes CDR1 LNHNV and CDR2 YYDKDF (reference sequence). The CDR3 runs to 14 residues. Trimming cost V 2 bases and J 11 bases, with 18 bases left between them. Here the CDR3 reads CATSRRHGGLRAFF. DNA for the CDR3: TGTGCCACCAGCAGACGACACGGTGGATTGAGGGCTTTCTTT.

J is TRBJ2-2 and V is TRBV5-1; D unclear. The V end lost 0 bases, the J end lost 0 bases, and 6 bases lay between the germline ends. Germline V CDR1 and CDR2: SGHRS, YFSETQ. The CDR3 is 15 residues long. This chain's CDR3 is CASSLELANTGELFF. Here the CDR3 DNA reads TGCGCCAGCAGCTTGGAGCTCGCGAACACCGGGGAGCTGTTTTTT.

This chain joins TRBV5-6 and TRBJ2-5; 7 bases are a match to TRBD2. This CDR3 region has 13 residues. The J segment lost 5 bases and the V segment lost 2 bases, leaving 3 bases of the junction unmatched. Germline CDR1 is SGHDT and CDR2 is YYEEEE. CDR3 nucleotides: TGTGCCAGCAGCTTATGGGAGGGGGAGACCCAGTACTTC. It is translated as CASSLWEGETQYF.

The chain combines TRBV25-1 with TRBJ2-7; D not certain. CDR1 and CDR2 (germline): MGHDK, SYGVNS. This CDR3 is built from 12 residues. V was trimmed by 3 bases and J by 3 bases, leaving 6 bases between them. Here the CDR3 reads CASSDTLYEQYF. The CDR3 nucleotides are TGTGCCAGCAGTGATACCCTCTACGAGCAGTACTTC.